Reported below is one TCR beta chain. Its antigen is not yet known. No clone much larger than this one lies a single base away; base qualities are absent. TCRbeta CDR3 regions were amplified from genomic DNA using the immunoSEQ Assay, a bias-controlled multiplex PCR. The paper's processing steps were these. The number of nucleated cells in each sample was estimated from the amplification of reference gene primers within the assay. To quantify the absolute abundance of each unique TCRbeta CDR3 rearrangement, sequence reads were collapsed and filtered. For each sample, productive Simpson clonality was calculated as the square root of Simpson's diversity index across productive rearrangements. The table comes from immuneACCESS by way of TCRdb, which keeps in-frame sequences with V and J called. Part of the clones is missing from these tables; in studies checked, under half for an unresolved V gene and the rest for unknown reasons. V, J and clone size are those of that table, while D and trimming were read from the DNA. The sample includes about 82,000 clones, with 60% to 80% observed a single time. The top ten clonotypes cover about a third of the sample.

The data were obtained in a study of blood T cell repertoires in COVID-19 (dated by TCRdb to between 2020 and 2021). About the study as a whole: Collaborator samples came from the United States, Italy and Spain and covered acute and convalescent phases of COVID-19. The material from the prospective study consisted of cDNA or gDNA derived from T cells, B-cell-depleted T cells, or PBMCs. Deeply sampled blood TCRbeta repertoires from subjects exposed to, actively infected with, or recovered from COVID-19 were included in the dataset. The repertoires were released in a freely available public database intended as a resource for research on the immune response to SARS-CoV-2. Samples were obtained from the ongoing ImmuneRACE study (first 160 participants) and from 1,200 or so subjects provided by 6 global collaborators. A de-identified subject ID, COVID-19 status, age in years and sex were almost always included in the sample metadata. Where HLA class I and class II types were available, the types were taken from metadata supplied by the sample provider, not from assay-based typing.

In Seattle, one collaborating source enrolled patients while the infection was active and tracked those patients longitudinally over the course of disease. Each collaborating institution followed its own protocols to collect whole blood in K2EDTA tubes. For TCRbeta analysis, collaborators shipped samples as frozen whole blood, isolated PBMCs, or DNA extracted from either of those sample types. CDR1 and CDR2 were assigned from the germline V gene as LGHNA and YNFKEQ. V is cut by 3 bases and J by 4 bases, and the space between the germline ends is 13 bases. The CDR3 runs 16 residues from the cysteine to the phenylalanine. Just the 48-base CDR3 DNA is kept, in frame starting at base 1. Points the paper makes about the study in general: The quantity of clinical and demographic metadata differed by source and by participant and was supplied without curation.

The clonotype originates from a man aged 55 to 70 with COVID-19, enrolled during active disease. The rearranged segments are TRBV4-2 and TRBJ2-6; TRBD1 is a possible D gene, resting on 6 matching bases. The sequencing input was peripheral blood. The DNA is TGTGCCAGCAGCCACAACAGGGAATCCGGGGCCAACGTCCTGACTTTC. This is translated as CASSHNRESGANVLTF.